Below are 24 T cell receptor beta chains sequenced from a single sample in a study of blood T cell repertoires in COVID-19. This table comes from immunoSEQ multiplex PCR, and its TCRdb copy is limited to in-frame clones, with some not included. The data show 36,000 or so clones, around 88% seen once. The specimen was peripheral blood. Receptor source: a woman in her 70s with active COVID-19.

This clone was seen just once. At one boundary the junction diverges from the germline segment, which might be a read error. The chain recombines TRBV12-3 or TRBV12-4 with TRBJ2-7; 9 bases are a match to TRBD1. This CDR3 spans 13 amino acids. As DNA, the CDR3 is TGTGCCAGCAGTTCCCCCTTGACAGGGGGGCAGAGCTTC. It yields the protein CASSSPLTGGQSF.

The chain's CDR3 is CASSFGGARYNEQFF. The DNA of the CDR3 is TGTGCCAGCAGCTTCGGGGGGGCCAGATACAATGAGCAGTTCTTC. The rearrangement links TRBV7-9 to TRBJ2-1, with 8 bases fitting TRBD2. V was clipped by 3 bases and J by 4 bases; unmatched bases: 5. Germline CDR1 is SEHNR and CDR2 is FQNEAQ (reference sequence). The CDR3 consists of 15 residues.

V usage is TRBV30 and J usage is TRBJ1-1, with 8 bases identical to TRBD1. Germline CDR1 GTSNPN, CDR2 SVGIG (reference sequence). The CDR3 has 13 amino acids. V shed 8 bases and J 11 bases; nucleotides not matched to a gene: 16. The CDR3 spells CALQTGDNLEAFF. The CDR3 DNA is TGTGCCCTACAGACAGGGGACAATTTGGAGGCTTTCTTT.

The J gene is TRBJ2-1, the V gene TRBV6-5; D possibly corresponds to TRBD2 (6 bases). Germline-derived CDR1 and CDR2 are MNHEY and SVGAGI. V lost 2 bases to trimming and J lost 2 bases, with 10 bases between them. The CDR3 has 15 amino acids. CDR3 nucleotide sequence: TGTGCCAGCAGTTACGGGGGGTCCACCTACAATGAGCAGTTCTTC. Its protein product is CASSYGGSTYNEQFF.

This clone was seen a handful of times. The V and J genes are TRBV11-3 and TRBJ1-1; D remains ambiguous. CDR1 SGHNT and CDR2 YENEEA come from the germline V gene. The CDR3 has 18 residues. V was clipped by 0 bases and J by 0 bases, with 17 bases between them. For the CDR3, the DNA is TGTGCCAGCAGCTTAGATCGCCTGGCCGGAGGTATGAACACTGAAGCTTTCTTT. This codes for CASSLDRLAGGMNTEAFF.

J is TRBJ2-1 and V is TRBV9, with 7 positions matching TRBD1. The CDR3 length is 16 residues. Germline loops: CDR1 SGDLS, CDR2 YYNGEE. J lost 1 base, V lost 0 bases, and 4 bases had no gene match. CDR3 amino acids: CASSVGGGSSYNEQFF. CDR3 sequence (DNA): TGTGCCAGCAGCGTAGGAGGGGGCAGTTCCTACAATGAGCAGTTCTTC.

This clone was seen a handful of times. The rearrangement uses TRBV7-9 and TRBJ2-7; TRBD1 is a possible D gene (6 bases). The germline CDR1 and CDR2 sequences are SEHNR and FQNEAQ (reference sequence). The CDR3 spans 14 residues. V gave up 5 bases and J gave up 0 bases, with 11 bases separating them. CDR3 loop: CASSQQGFSYEQYF. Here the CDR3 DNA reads TGTGCCAGCAGCCAACAGGGATTCTCCTACGAGCAGTACTTC.

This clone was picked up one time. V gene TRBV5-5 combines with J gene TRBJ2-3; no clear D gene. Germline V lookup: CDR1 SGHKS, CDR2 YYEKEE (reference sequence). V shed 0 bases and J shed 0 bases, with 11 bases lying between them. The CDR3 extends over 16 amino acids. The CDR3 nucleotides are TGTGCCAGCAGCTTGGGAGTTATCTCTAGCACAGATACGCAGTATTTT. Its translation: CASSLGVISSTDTQYF.

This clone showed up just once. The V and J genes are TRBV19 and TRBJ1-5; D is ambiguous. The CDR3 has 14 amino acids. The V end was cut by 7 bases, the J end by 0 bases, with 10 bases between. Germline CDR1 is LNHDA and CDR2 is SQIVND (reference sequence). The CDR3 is CASTAPDSNQPQHF. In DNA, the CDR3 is TGTGCCAGTACTGCCCCAGATAGCAATCAGCCCCAGCATTTT.

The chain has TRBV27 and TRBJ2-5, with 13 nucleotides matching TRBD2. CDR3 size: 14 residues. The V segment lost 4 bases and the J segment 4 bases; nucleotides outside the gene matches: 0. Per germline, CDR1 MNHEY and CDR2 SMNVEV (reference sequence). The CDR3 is CASSWTSGRETQYF. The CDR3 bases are TGTGCCAGCAGTTGGACTAGCGGGAGAGAGACCCAGTACTTC.

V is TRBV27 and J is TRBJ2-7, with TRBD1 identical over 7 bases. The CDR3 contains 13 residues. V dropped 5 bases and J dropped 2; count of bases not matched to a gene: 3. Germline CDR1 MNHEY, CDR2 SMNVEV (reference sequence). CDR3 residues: CASSVTGPYEQYF. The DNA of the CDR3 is TGTGCCAGCAGTGTGACAGGGCCCTACGAGCAGTACTTC.

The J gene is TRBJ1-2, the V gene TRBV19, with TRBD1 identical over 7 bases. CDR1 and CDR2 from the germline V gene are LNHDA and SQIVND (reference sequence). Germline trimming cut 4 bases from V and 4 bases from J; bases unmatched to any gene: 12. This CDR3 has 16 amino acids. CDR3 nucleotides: TGTGCCAGTAGTACAGATAACAGGGGAGAGTTCTATGGCTACACCTTC. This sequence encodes CASSTDNRGEFYGYTF.

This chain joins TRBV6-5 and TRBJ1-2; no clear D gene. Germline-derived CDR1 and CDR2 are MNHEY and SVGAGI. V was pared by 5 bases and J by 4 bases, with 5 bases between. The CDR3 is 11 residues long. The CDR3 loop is CASSTGYGYTF. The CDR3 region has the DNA TGTGCCAGCAGTACGGGCTATGGCTACACCTTC.

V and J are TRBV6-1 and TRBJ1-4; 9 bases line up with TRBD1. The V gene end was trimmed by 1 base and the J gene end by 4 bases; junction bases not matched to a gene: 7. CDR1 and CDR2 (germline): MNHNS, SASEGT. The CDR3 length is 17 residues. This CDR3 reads CASSEGTGVSGNEKLFF. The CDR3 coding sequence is TGTGCCAGCAGTGAAGGGACAGGGGTTTCCGGTAATGAAAAACTGTTTTTT.

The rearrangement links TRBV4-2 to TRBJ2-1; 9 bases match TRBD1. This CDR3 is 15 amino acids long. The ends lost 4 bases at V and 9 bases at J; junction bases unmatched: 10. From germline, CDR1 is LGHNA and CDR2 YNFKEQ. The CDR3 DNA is TGTGCCAGCAGCCTCCTCAACACAGGGGGCGGTGAGCAGTTCTTC. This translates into CASSLLNTGGGEQFF.

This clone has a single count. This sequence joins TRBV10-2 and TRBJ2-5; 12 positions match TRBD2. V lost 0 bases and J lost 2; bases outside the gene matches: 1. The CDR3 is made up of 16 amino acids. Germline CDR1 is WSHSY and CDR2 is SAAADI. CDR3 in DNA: TGCGCCAGCAGTGAGTCGCTAGCGGGGGGGCAAGAGACCCAGTACTTC. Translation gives CASSESLAGGQETQYF.

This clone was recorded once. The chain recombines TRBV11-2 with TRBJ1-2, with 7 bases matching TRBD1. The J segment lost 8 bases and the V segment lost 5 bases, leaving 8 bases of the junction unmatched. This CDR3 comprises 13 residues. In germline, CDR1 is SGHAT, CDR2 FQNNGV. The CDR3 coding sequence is TGTGCCAGCAGCCCATTGGACAGGTGGGGCTACACCTTC. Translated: CASSPLDRWGYTF.

CDR3 sequence reads: CASSQDARGGAADSPLHF. The CDR3 DNA follows: TGTGCCAGCAGCCAAGATGCCCGAGGGGGGGCTGCGGATTCACCCCTCCACTTT. The chain uses TRBV3-1 (or the pseudogene TRBV3-2) and TRBJ1-6; possibly TRBD1 for D (6 bases). Germline values: CDR1 LGHDT, CDR2 YNNKEL (reference sequence). CDR3 length equals 18 residues. Trimming took 0 bases from V and 8 from J, leaving 20 bases between them.

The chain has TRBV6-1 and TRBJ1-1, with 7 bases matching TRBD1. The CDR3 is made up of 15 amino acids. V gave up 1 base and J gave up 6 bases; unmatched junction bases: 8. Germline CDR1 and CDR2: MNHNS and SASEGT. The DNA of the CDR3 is TGTGCCAGCAGTGAAGTGGGCAGGGGGAGACCTGAAGCTTTCTTT. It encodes CASSEVGRGRPEAFF.

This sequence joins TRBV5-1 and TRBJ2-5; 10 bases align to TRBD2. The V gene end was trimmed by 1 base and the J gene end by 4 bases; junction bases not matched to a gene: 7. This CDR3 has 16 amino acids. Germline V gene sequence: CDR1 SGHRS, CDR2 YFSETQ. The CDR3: CASSLLSGGAGETQYF. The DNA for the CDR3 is TGCGCCAGCAGCTTGCTAAGCGGGGGGGCCGGAGAGACCCAGTACTTC.

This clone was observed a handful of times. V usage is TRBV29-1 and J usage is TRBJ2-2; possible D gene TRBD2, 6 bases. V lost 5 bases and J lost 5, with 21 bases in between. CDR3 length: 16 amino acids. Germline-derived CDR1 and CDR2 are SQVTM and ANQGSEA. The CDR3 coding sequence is TGCAGCGTTCGTTGGGATGGAGGGCCTAGGACCGGGGAGCTGTTTTTT. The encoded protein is CSVRWDGGPRTGELFF.

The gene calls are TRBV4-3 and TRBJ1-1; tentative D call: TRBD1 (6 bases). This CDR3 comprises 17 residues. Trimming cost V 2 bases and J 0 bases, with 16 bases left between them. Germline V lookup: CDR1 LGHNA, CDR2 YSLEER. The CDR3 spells CASSQTQGGTLNTEAFF. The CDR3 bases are TGCGCCAGCAGCCAAACCCAAGGGGGAACTCTGAACACTGAAGCTTTCTTT.

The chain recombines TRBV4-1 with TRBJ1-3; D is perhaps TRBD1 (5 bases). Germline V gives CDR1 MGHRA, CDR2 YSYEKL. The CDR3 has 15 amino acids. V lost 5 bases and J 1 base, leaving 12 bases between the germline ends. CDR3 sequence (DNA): TGCGCCAGCAGCGTCAGGGATGGGTCTGGAAACACCATATATTTT. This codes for CASSVRDGSGNTIYF.

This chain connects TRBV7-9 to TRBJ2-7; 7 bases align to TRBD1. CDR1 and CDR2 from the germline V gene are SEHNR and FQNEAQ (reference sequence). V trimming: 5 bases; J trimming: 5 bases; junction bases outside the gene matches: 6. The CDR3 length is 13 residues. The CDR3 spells CASSRQGSDEQYF. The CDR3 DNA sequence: TGTGCCAGCAGCCGACAGGGCTCGGACGAGCAGTACTTC.